Below, 4 T cell receptor beta chains from the same sample are listed, as sequenced in a study of cytomegalovirus exposure and HLA in healthy donors. Amplification used 60 Vbeta primers and 13 Jbeta primers. Sequencing was performed with immunoSEQ multiplex PCR; in TCRdb, only in-frame clones are kept and a portion is missing. This repertoire comprises 90,000 to 150,000 clones; its ten largest clones make up more than 3%. The sequenced sample was PBMCs. The receptors derive from a man younger than 35 in good health and CMV-seronegative.

To note about this clone: At the DNA level, this CDR3 is encoded by other sequences in the same sample as well. J is TRBJ2-1 and V is TRBV13, with D perhaps matching TRBD2 (5 bases). The CDR3 is made up of 20 amino acids. Germline V gene sequence: CDR1 PRHDT, CDR2 FYEKMQ (reference sequence). V lost 1 base to trimming and J lost 10 bases, with 32 bases between them. DNA for the CDR3: TGTGCCAGCAGCTTAGAGTTCGTCTTCCCCTGGTCCCGGCGGGTCAACGAGCAGTTCTTC. This translates into CASSLEFVFPWSRRVNEQFF.

J is TRBJ2-1 and V is TRBV11-3; 8 positions agree with TRBD1. After removal of 5 bases from V and 7 bases from J, the junction contained 4 bases not matched to a gene. This CDR3 region has 13 residues. Germline lookup yields CDR1 SGHNT and CDR2 YENEEA. The CDR3 loop reads CASSPRTGNEQFF. CDR3 nucleotide sequence: TGTGCCAGCAGCCCCCGGACAGGGAATGAGCAGTTCTTC.

V usage is TRBV10-3 and J usage is TRBJ2-5; a possible D gene is TRBD2 (5 bases). Germline CDR1 is ENHRY and CDR2 is SYGVKD. The ends were cut back, 0 bases at V and 2 bases at J, with 7 bases in the middle. The CDR3 runs to 14 residues. CDR3 sequence reads: CAISESSGQETQYF. CDR3 DNA sequence: TGTGCCATCAGTGAGTCAAGCGGACAAGAGACCCAGTACTTC.

The rearrangement links TRBV27 to TRBJ2-6; 7 bases agree with TRBD1. CDR1 is MNHEY and CDR2 is SMNVEV in the germline V gene (reference sequence). The CDR3 totals 15 residues. J lost 3 bases, V lost 4 bases, and 3 bases had no gene match. Here the CDR3 DNA reads TGTGCCAGCAGTTACAGGGGAAGTGGGGCCAACGTCCTGACTTTC. It encodes CASSYRGSGANVLTF.